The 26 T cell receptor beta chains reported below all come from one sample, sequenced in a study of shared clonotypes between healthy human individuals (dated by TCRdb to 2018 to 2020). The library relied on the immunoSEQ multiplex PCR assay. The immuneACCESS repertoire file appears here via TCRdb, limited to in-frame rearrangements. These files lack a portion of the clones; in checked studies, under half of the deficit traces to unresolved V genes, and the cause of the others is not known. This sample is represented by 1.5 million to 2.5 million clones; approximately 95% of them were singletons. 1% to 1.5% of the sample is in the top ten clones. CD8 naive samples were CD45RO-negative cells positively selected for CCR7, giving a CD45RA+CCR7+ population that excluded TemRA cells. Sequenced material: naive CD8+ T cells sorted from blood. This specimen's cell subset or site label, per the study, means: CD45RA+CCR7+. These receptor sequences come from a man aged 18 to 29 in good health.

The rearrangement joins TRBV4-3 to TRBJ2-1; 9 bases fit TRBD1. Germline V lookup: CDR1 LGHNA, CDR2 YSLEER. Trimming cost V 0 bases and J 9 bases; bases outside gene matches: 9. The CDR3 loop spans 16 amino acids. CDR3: CASSQDIRDRVSEQFF. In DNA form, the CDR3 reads TGCGCCAGCAGCCAAGACATCCGGGACAGGGTCTCTGAGCAGTTCTTC.

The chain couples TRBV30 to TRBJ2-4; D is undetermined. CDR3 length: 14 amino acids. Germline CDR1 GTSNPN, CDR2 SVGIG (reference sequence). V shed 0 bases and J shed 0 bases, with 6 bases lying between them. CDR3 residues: CAWSVGVAKNIQYF. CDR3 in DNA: TGTGCCTGGAGTGTTGGGGTAGCCAAAAACATTCAGTACTTC.

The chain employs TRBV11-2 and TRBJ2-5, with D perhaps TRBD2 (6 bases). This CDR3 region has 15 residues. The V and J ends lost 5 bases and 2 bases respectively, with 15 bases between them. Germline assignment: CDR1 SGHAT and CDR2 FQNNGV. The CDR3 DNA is TGTGCCAGCAGCGCCTCCGGGACTTCACAAGAGACCCAGTACTTC. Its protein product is CASSASGTSQETQYF. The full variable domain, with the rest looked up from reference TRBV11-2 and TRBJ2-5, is EAGVAQSPRYKIIEKRQSVAFWCNPISGHATLYWYQQILGQGPKLLIQFQNNGVVDDSQLPKDRFSAERLKGVDSTLKIQPAKLEDSAVYLCASSASGTSQETQYFGPGTRLLVL.

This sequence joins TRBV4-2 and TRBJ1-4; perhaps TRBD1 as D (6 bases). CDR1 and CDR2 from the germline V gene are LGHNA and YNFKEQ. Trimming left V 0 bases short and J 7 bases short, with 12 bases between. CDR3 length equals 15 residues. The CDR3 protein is CASSQEQGWGEKLFF. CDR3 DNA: TGTGCCAGCAGCCAAGAGCAGGGGTGGGGTGAAAAACTGTTTTTT.

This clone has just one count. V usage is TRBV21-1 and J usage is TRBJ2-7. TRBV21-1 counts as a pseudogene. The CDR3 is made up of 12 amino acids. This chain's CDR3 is CASSKHRYEQYF. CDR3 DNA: TGTGCCAGCAGCAAACACCGCTACGAGCAGTACTTC.

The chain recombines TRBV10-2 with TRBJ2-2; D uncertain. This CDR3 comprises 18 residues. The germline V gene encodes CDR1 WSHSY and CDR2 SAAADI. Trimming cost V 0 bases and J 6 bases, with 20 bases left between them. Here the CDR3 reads CASSESSGYTEFPGELFF. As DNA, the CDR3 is TGCGCCAGCAGTGAGTCATCGGGTTATACAGAGTTTCCCGGGGAGCTGTTTTTT.

This chain's CDR3 is CASSSGLAGNEQFF. The CDR3, as DNA: TGTGCCAGCAGCTCCGGACTAGCGGGAAATGAGCAGTTCTTC. The chain uses TRBV13 and TRBJ2-1; 12 nucleotides agree with TRBD2. CDR3 length equals 14 residues. Germline CDR1 PRHDT, CDR2 FYEKMQ (reference sequence). J was trimmed by 7 bases and V by 4 bases; bases with no gene match: 2.

CDR3 amino acids: CASSEDAGGETQYF. The CDR3 bases are TGCGCCAGCAGTGAGGATGCGGGGGGCGAGACCCAGTACTTC. V is TRBV10-1 and J is TRBJ2-5, with TRBD2 matching 8 bases. V lost 2 bases, J lost 5 bases, and 4 bases stayed unmatched. The CDR3 consists of 14 residues. CDR1 and CDR2 (germline): WNHNN, SYGVQD (reference sequence).

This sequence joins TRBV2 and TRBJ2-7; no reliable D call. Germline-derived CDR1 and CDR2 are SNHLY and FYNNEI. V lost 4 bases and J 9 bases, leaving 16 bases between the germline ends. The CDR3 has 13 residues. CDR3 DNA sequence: TGTGCCAGCAGTGGAGGCCGAGCGTGGGGGCAGTACTTC. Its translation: CASSGGRAWGQYF. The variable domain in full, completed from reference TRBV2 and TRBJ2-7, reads EPEVTQTPSHQVTQMGQEVILRCVPISNHLYFYWYRQILGQKVEFLVSFYNNEISEKSEIFDDQFSVERPDGSNFTLKIRSTKLEDSAMYFCASSGGRAWGQYFGPGTRLTVT.

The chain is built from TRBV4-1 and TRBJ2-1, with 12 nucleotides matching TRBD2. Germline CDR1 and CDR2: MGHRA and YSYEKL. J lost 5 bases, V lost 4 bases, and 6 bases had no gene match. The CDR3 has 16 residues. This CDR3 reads CASSPRLAGVDNEQFF. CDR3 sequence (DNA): TGCGCCAGCAGCCCCCGACTAGCGGGAGTCGACAATGAGCAGTTCTTC.

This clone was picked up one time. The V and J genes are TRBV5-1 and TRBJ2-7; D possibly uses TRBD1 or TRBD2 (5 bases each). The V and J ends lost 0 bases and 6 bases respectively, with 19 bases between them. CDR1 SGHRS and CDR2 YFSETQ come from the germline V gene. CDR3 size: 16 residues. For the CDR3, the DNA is TGCGCCAGCAGCTTGGACGTAGGGACGGGCCTTTTCGAGCAGTACTTC. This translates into CASSLDVGTGLFEQYF.

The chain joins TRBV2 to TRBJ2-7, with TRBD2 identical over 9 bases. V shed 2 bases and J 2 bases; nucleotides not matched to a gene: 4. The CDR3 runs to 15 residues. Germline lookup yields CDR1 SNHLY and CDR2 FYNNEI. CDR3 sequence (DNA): TGTGCCAGCAGTGAACAGCGGGGGGCCCCCTACGAGCAGTACTTC. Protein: CASSEQRGAPYEQYF.

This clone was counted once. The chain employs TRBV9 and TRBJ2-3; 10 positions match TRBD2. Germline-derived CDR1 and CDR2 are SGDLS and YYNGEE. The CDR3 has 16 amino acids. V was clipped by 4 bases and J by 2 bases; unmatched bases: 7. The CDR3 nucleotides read TGTGCCAGCAGCCGGGAAGCGGGGGGGTTCACAGATACGCAGTATTTT. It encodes CASSREAGGFTDTQYF.

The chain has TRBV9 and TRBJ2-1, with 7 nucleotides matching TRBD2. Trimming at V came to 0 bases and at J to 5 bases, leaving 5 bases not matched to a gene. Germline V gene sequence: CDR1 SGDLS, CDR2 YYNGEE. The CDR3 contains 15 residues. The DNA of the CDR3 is TGTGCCAGCAGCGTAGGACCGGGGGGTGACAATGAGCAGTTCTTC. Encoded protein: CASSVGPGGDNEQFF.

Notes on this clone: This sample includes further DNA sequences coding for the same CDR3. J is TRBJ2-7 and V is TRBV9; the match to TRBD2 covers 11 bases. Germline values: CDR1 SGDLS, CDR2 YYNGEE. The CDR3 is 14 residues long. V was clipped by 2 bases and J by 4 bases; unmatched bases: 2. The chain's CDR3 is CASSVASGGYEQYF. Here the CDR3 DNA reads TGTGCCAGCAGCGTGGCTAGCGGGGGGTACGAGCAGTACTTC.

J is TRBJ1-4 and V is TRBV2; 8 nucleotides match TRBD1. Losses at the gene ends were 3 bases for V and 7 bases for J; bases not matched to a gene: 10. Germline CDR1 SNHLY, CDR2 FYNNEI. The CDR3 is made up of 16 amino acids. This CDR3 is CASSDPGQAAGEKLFF. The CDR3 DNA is TGTGCCAGCAGTGATCCGGGACAGGCCGCTGGTGAAAAACTGTTTTTT.

CDR3 nucleotide sequence: TGTGCCAGCAGTACTAGCGGGTACTCCTACGAGCAGTACTTC. Protein: CASSTSGYSYEQYF. This chain uses TRBV2 with TRBJ2-7; 9 bases agree with TRBD2. The trim removed 5 bases at V and 0 bases at J, leaving 2 bases unmatched. CDR3 size: 14 residues. CDR1 is SNHLY and CDR2 is FYNNEI in the germline V gene.

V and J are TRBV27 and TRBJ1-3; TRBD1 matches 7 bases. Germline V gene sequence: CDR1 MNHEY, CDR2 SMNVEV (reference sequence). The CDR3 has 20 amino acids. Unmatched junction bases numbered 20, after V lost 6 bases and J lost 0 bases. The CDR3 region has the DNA TGTGCCAGCAGCTCCCCCCGGGGCAGGGGGACGTGGATCTCTGGAAACACCATATATTTT. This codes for CASSSPRGRGTWISGNTIYF.

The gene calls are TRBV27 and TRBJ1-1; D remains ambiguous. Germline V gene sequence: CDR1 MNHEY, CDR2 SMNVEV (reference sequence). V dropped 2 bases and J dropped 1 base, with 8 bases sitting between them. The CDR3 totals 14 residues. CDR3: CASSLAMGNTEAFF. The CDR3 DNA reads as TGTGCCAGCAGTTTAGCAATGGGGAACACTGAAGCTTTCTTT.

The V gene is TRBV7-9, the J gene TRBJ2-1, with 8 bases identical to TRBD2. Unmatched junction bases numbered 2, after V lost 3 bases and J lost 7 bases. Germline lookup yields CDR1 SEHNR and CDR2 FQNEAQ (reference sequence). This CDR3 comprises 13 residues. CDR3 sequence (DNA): TGTGCCAGCAGCTTTTCGGGGGGGAATGAGCAGTTCTTC. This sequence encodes CASSFSGGNEQFF.

The CDR3 DNA is TGCGCCAGCAGCCAAGGACAGGGGGGGGCCTACGAGCAGTACTTC. Its translation: CASSQGQGGAYEQYF. V gene TRBV4-3 combines with J gene TRBJ2-7; 9 bases match TRBD1. The CDR3 loop spans 15 amino acids. CDR1 and CDR2 (germline): LGHNA, YSLEER. V gave up 1 base and J gave up 2 bases; unmatched junction bases: 3.

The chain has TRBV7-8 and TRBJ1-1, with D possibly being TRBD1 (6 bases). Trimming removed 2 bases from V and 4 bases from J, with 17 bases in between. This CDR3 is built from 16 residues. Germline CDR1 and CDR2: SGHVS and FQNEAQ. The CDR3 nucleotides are TGTGCCAGCAGCTTAAGGGTGGGGGCGGACGGCACTGAAGCTTTCTTT. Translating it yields CASSLRVGADGTEAFF. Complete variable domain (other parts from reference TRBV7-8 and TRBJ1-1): GAGVSQSPRYKVAKRGQDVALRCDPISGHVSLFWYQQALGQGPEFLTYFQNEAQLDKSGLPSDRFFAERPEGSVSTLKIQRTQQEDSAVYLCASSLRVGADGTEAFFGQGTRLTVV.

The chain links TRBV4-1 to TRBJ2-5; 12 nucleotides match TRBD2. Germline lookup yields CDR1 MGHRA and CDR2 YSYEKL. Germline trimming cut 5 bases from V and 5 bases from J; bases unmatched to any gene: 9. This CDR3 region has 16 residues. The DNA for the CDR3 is TGCGCCAGCAGCTTCACGACTAGCGGGGGTTTTGAGACCCAGTACTTC. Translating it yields CASSFTTSGGFETQYF.

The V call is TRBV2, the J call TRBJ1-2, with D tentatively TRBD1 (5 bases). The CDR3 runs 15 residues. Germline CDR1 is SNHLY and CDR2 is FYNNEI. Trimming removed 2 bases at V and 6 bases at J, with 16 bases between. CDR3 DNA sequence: TGTGCCAGCAGTGAATATCGGGCCGCGGGGGATGGCTACACCTTC. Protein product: CASSEYRAAGDGYTF.

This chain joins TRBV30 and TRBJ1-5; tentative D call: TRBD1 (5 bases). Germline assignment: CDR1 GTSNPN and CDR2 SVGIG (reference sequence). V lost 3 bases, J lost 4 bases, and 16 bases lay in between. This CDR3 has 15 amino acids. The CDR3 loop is CAWRAVGRENQPQHF. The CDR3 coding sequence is TGTGCCTGGAGAGCCGTTGGCAGGGAGAATCAGCCCCAGCATTTT. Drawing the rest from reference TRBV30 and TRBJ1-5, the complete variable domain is SQTIHQWPATLVQPVGSPLSLECTVEGTSNPNLYWYRQAAGRGLQLLFYSVGIGQISSEVPQNLSASRPQDRQFILSSKKLLLSDSGFYLCAWRAVGRENQPQHFGDGTRLSIL.

CDR3 bases: TGCGCCAGCAGCCCCATCGTTCGGGGCACTGAAGCTTTCTTT. Its translation is CASSPIVRGTEAFF. This chain joins TRBV5-1 and TRBJ1-1; D remains unclear. The CDR3 contains 14 residues. V lost 4 bases and J 4 bases, leaving 14 bases between the germline ends. Germline V gene data show CDR1 as SGHRS and CDR2 as YFSETQ. Based on the CDR3 plus reference TRBV5-1 and TRBJ1-1, the full variable domain is KAGVTQTPRYLIKTRGQQVTLSCSPISGHRSVSWYQQTPGQGLQFLFEYFSETQRNKGNFPGRFSGRQFSNSRSEMNVSTLELGDSALYLCASSPIVRGTEAFFGQGTRLTVV.